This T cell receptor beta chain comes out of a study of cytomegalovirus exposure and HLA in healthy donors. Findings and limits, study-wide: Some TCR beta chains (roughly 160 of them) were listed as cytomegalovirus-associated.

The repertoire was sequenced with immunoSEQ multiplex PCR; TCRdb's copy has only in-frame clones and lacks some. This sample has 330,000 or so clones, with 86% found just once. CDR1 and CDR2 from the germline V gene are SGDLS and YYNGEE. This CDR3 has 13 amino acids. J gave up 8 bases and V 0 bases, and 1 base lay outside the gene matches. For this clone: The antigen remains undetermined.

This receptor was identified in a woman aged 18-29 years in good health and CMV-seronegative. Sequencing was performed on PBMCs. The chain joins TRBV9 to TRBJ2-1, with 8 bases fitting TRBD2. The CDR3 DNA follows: TGTGCCAGCAGCGTAGGTAGCGGGGATGAGCAGTTCTTC. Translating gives CASSVGSGDEQFF.